These 10 T cell receptor beta chains were all obtained from the same sample, sequenced in a study of cytomegalovirus exposure and HLA in healthy donors. In the PCR, 60 Vbeta and 13 Jbeta primers were used. Generated by immunoSEQ multiplex PCR, the TCRdb table keeps only in-frame clones and is missing some. Among approximately 150,000 clones, over 60% were seen once, and the ten largest hold approximately 3%. The specimen sequenced was PBMCs. The receptors derive from a male donor in good health and CMV-seronegative.

The rearrangement joins TRBV4-1 to TRBJ2-7; D possibly corresponds to TRBD1 (5 bases). Germline V lookup: CDR1 MGHRA, CDR2 YSYEKL. The CDR3 extends over 13 amino acids. V was cut by 4 bases and J by 7 bases, with 14 bases left in between. The CDR3 loop reads CASSPDGAREQYF. CDR3 DNA: TGCGCCAGCAGCCCTGATGGGGCGAGGGAGCAGTACTTC.

This clone was counted between two and nine times. The gene calls are TRBV28 and TRBJ1-4; 8 bases align to TRBD1. This CDR3 has 17 amino acids. The germline V gene encodes CDR1 MDHEN and CDR2 SYDVKM. V trimming: 1 base; J trimming: 5 bases; junction bases outside the gene matches: 9. CDR3 protein: CASSLSQGVARNEKLFF. The CDR3 region has the DNA TGTGCCAGCAGTTTATCACAGGGGGTCGCTCGGAATGAAAAACTGTTTTTT.

This sequence joins TRBV18 and TRBJ2-7; possibly TRBD2 for D (5 bases). The ends were cut back, 2 bases at V and 3 bases at J, with 11 bases in the middle. The CDR3 runs to 14 residues. Germline V gene lookup returns CDR1 KGHSH and CDR2 LQKENI. DNA for the CDR3: TGTGCCAGCTCACCAGAGAGGGTGGACTACGAGCAGTACTTC. It translates to CASSPERVDYEQYF.

The chain couples TRBV5-1 to TRBJ1-5; D ambiguous. The V end lost 2 bases, the J end lost 6 bases, and 9 bases lay between the germline ends. The CDR3 is made up of 13 amino acids. Germline-derived CDR1 and CDR2 are SGHRS and YFSETQ. The CDR3 reads CASSFTLTQPQHF. The CDR3 bases are TGCGCCAGCAGCTTCACTCTCACTCAGCCCCAGCATTTT.

The chain employs TRBV27 and TRBJ1-5; TRBD1 matches 8 bases. The CDR3 is made up of 14 amino acids. The V and J ends lost 8 bases and 2 bases, in that order; junction bases with no gene match: 5. Germline CDR1 MNHEY, CDR2 SMNVEV (reference sequence). The CDR3 is CASRTTGGNQPQHF. CDR3 DNA: TGTGCCAGCCGGACGACAGGGGGCAATCAGCCCCAGCATTTT.

V gene TRBV13 combines with J gene TRBJ2-7; the match to TRBD2 covers 13 bases. V shed 1 base and J 2 bases; nucleotides not matched to a gene: 8. Per germline, CDR1 PRHDT and CDR2 FYEKMQ (reference sequence). This CDR3 spans 18 amino acids. The DNA of the CDR3 is TGTGCCAGCAGCTTAGCACCGACTAGCGGGAGGAACACCTACGAGCAGTACTTC. It translates to CASSLAPTSGRNTYEQYF.

This clone showed up just a few times. CDR3 DNA sequence: TGTGCCAGCAGTCGGACAGGGGCCACCTACGAGCAGTACTTC. Its protein is CASSRTGATYEQYF. The chain uses TRBV2 and TRBJ2-7, with 9 bases aligning to TRBD1. Trimming took 5 bases from V and 2 from J; bases not matched to a gene: 4. Germline-derived CDR1 and CDR2 are SNHLY and FYNNEI. The CDR3 loop spans 14 amino acids.

Only a few counts were recorded for this clone. The V and J genes are TRBV2 and TRBJ1-1, with unresolved D. The CDR3 length is 14 residues. Germline lookup yields CDR1 SNHLY and CDR2 FYNNEI. Trimming took 2 bases from V and 4 from J, leaving 11 bases between them. CDR3 amino acids: CASSEYAALTEAFF. The CDR3 DNA sequence: TGTGCCAGCAGTGAATACGCCGCGCTCACTGAAGCTTTCTTT.

V usage is TRBV6-5 and J usage is TRBJ1-5; 8 bases agree with TRBD1. V trimming: 6 bases; J trimming: 4 bases; junction bases outside the gene matches: 5. Looked up from germline, CDR1 is MNHEY and CDR2 is SVGAGI. This CDR3 contains 14 residues. The CDR3 bases are TGTGCCAGCAGGGAAACAGGGGGTAATCAGCCCCAGCATTTT. Amino acids: CASRETGGNQPQHF.

V usage is TRBV28 and J usage is TRBJ1-2, with 7 bases lining up with TRBD1. Germline lookup yields CDR1 MDHEN and CDR2 SYDVKM. The CDR3 loop spans 14 amino acids. V was clipped by 2 bases and J by 6 bases; unmatched bases: 6. This chain's CDR3 is CASSLRGGGDGYTF. The CDR3 nucleotides are TGTGCCAGCAGTTTACGAGGGGGCGGGGATGGCTACACCTTC.